What follows are 5 T cell receptor beta chains derived from one specimen sequenced in a study of T cells in Graves' hyperthyroidism and ophthalmopathy. TCR beta CDR3 regions were amplified from RNA. HTBI primers were the set used in a first-round RT-PCR of the TCR CDR3. TCRdb processed the multiplex PCR reads anew with MiXCR; each CDR3 protein has one entry. The table lists 730,000 or so distinct CDR3 sequences, over 15% of them singletons. Sequencing was done on a sample of blood. These receptors were collected from a woman aged 45-59 years with Graves' hyperthyroidism that later progressed to Graves' ophthalmopathy.

This clonotype came up a few times. The V and J genes are TRBV5-6 and TRBJ2-7; unclear D gene. The CDR3 extends over 13 amino acids. The germline V gene encodes CDR1 SGHDT and CDR2 YYEEEE. Trimming pared 3 bases from V and 6 bases from J, leaving 13 bases between. The CDR3: CASSYSVIGEQYF. DNA of the CDR3: TGTGCCAGCAGCTATTCAGTAATCGGCGAGCAGTACTTC.

This clonotype came up a few times. This sequence joins TRBV5-1 and TRBJ1-4, with unresolved D. Germline CDR1 is SGHRS and CDR2 is YFSETQ. V lost 0 bases, J lost 15 bases, and 15 bases lay in between. The CDR3 is made up of 13 amino acids. Written as DNA, the CDR3 is TGCGCCAGCAGCTTGGACCACTGGGATGGATTGTTTTTT. As protein: CASSLDHWDGLFF.

As concerns this clonotype: A much bigger clone sits one base away, suggesting this may be a read error. The chain carries TRBV3-1 and TRBJ2-7; D ambiguous. The CDR3 loop spans 12 amino acids. Germline V gene data show CDR1 as LGHDT and CDR2 as YNNKEL (reference sequence). The CDR3 nucleotides are TGTGCCGGCAGCCAAGGCAATAGCGAGCAGTACTTC. As protein: CAGSQGNSEQYF.

This clonotype has a count of ten or more. The gene calls are TRBV3-1 and TRBJ2-7; no clear D gene. CDR3 length: 14 residues. Per the germline V gene, CDR1 is LGHDT and CDR2 is YNNKEL (reference sequence). V lost 4 bases and J lost 7, with 17 bases in between. Here the CDR3 DNA reads TGTGCCAGCAGCCGATACCGGGTCCCAGGAGAGCAGTACTTC. It specifies CASSRYRVPGEQYF.

Ten or more counts support this clonotype. The chain carries TRBV18 and TRBJ1-5; the D is unclear. Germline V CDR1 and CDR2: KGHSH, LQKENI. Trimming pared 3 bases from V and 3 bases from J, leaving 6 bases between. The CDR3 is 13 amino acids. CDR3 sequence: CASSPEFNQPQHF. As DNA, the CDR3 is TGTGCCAGCTCACCTGAATTCAATCAGCCCCAGCATTTT.